One sample yielded the 14 T cell receptor beta chains listed below, sequenced in a study of cytomegalovirus exposure and HLA in healthy donors. PCR amplification relied on 60 Vbeta primers (plus 13 Jbeta primers). Data came from immunoSEQ multiplex PCR; TCRdb stores just in-frame clones and leaves some out. The table has around 120,000 clones, about 73% seen once; the top ten hold about 3.3%. Sequencing input: PBMCs. These TCRs come from a woman in her twenties or thirties in good health and CMV-seropositive.

The V and J genes are TRBV28 and TRBJ2-7, with D perhaps TRBD2 (6 bases). The length of the CDR3 is 13 residues. Trimming took off 2 bases at V and 3 bases at J, with 8 bases between the two ends. Germline V gene data show CDR1 as MDHEN and CDR2 as SYDVKM. In DNA, the CDR3 is TGTGCCAGCAGTTTACAGCGGGTCTACGAGCAGTACTTC. Protein sequence: CASSLQRVYEQYF.

The rearrangement uses TRBV7-2 and TRBJ2-7; the match to TRBD1 covers 9 bases. Germline CDR1 is SGHTA and CDR2 is FQGNSA. V shed 0 bases, J shed 11 bases, and the junction held 5 bases outside the gene matches. The CDR3 length is 13 residues. CDR3 sequence reads: CASSLASRDREYF. The CDR3 nucleotides are TGTGCCAGCAGCTTAGCGTCCCGGGACAGGGAGTACTTC.

This clone was counted between two and nine times. J is TRBJ1-4 and V is TRBV4-1; D gene uncertain. The CDR3 is made up of 13 amino acids. Germline values: CDR1 MGHRA, CDR2 YSYEKL. Trimming took 3 bases from V and 8 from J, leaving 10 bases between them. The CDR3: CASSHPNGEKLFF. The CDR3 nucleotides read TGCGCCAGCAGCCATCCCAACGGGGAAAAACTGTTTTTT.

The chain links TRBV4-2 to TRBJ2-7; D is ambiguous. The V end lost 1 base, the J end lost 4 bases, and 17 bases lay between the germline ends. The CDR3 is 16 amino acids. Per the germline V gene, CDR1 is LGHNA and CDR2 is YNFKEQ. The CDR3 nucleotides read TGTGCCAGCAGCCAAGGGGCCGGTGCAGCCGCGTACGAGCAGTACTTC. Its protein is CASSQGAGAAAYEQYF.

This clone came up a few times. The chain uses TRBV6-5 and TRBJ1-6, with D perhaps TRBD1 (6 bases). The germline V gene has CDR1 MNHEY and CDR2 SVGAGI. This CDR3 is built from 15 residues. V lost 2 bases, J lost 7 bases, and 12 bases lay in between. The CDR3 DNA follows: TGTGCCAGCAGTTACCTAGGGGGTTGGAATTCACCCCTCCACTTT. It translates to CASSYLGGWNSPLHF.

The rearrangement uses TRBV5-4 and TRBJ1-2, with a tentative D call TRBD1 (6 bases). Trimming took 6 bases from V and 6 from J, leaving 21 bases between them. Germline CDR1 SGHNT, CDR2 YYREEE (reference sequence). The CDR3 sequence is 15 residues long. CDR3 sequence reads: CASTQRGGLEDGYTF. For the CDR3, the DNA is TGTGCCAGCACCCAACGCGGGGGGCTGGAAGATGGCTACACCTTC.

This clone was recorded only once. This chain joins TRBV9 and TRBJ2-7; 8 nucleotides match TRBD2. The CDR3 covers 15 residues. Germline V gives CDR1 SGDLS, CDR2 YYNGEE. J gave up 2 bases and V 4 bases, and 8 bases lay outside the gene matches. CDR3 sequence: CASSTMAGGTYEQYF. CDR3 sequence (DNA): TGTGCCAGCAGCACCATGGCGGGGGGAACCTACGAGCAGTACTTC. The full variable domain, rest sourced from reference TRBV9 and TRBJ2-7, is DSGVTQTPKHLITATGQRVTLRCSPRSGDLSVYWYQQSLDQGLQFLIQYYNGEERAKGNILERFSAQQFPDLHSELNLSSLELGDSALYFCASSTMAGGTYEQYFGPGTRLTVT.

The chain couples TRBV19 to TRBJ1-5; D not resolved. The CDR3 consists of 15 residues. The V gene's germline CDR1 is LNHDA and CDR2 SQIVND (reference sequence). Trimming removed 0 bases at V and 3 bases at J, with 9 bases between. The CDR3 bases are TGTGCCAGTAGTATAGATCTTGTAAACAATCAGCCCCAGCATTTT. It codes for CASSIDLVNNQPQHF.

The V call is TRBV7-9, the J call TRBJ2-3, with D possibly matching TRBD2 (7 bases). The CDR3 has 14 residues. V was cut by 5 bases and J by 6 bases, with 15 bases left in between. CDR1 and CDR2 from the germline V gene are SEHNR and FQNEAQ (reference sequence). CDR3 in DNA: TGTGCCAGCAGCACCGCGGGGGCAGGGGATACGCAGTATTTT. It translates to CASSTAGAGDTQYF.

The J gene is TRBJ2-2, the V gene TRBV19; 8 bases agree with TRBD2. V lost 6 bases to trimming and J lost 5 bases; unmatched junction nucleotides: 2. The germline V gene encodes CDR1 LNHDA and CDR2 SQIVND (reference sequence). This CDR3 comprises 13 residues. The CDR3 DNA follows: TGTGCCAGTAGGGGACTAGGGACCGGGGAGCTGTTTTTT. It encodes CASRGLGTGELFF.

This clone was picked up a small number of times. The chain carries TRBV7-9 and TRBJ1-1, with 7 bases fitting TRBD1. The CDR3 covers 14 residues. The J segment lost 4 bases and the V segment lost 4 bases, leaving 6 bases of the junction unmatched. Germline V lookup: CDR1 SEHNR, CDR2 FQNEAQ (reference sequence). The CDR3 sequence is CASSSTGTATEAFF. CDR3 nucleotides: TGTGCCAGCAGCTCGACCGGGACAGCCACTGAAGCTTTCTTT.

This clone was picked up a small number of times. The chain uses TRBV18 and TRBJ2-5; TRBD2 might be the D (5 bases). Germline CDR1 and CDR2: KGHSH and LQKENI. The CDR3 consists of 13 residues. V was pared by 1 base and J by 5 bases, with 8 bases between. As DNA, the CDR3 is TGTGCCAGCTCACCACGGGAGAAGGAGACCCAGTACTTC. Its translation: CASSPREKETQYF.

Here the CDR3 DNA reads TGTGCCAGCAGCAAGGAACCTGGGGTAGCGGGGGGGCTGCGGGAGCAGTACTTC. It codes for CASSKEPGVAGGLREQYF. The chain combines TRBV4-2 with TRBJ2-7, with TRBD2 matching 11 bases. Germline values: CDR1 LGHNA, CDR2 YNFKEQ. CDR3 size: 18 residues. The V segment lost 5 bases and the J segment 7 bases; nucleotides outside the gene matches: 19.

This clone has more than one count but fewer than ten. V and J are TRBV28 and TRBJ1-2; D is possibly TRBD1 (6 bases). The CDR3 extends over 13 amino acids. Looked up from germline, CDR1 is MDHEN and CDR2 is SYDVKM. V was shortened by 5 bases and J by 4 bases, with 11 bases between the two germline ends. In DNA form, the CDR3 reads TGTGCCAGCAGTCTGCAGGGGCTCTATGGCTACACCTTC. This sequence encodes CASSLQGLYGYTF.